The sequence of this TCR beta chain was determined in a study of blood T cell repertoires in COVID-19. The CDR3 has 14 residues. V was cut by 5 bases and J by 5 bases, with 12 bases left in between. The V gene's germline CDR1 is SGHDN and CDR2 FVKESK. Repertoires were generated with immunoSEQ multiplex PCR, while TCRdb's copy carries only in-frame clones and drops some. The sample has around 310,000 clones, about 91% seen once; the top ten hold around 13%. Sequenced input: peripheral blood. The genes are TRBV14 and TRBJ2-2; D is perhaps TRBD2 (5 bases). The clonotype originates from an older woman with acute or convalescent COVID-19. The chain's CDR3 is CASSKAVLTGELFF. CDR3 bases: TGTGCCAGCAGCAAAGCGGTTCTTACCGGGGAGCTGTTTTTT.